This T cell receptor (beta chain) stems from a study of blood T cell repertoires in COVID-19. About the research overall: Some COVID-19 samples were acute and others convalescent; all came from the United States, Italy and Spain.

Authors' analysis steps: By means of reference gene primer amplification, nucleated cell counts were estimated. Produced via immunoSEQ multiplex PCR; TCRdb's table is partial and in-frame only. Clone size and the V and J calls come from that table; the DNA yielded D and trimming. Of roughly 120,000 clones in the sample, 75% to 90% were seen once. Germline CDR1 MRHNA, CDR2 SNTAGT. The V end was cut by 4 bases, the J end by 0 bases, with 4 bases between. The CDR3 consists of 13 residues. The chain couples TRBV6-4 to TRBJ1-5; unclear D gene. This TCR was sampled from a man aged 25 to 45 with acute or convalescent COVID-19. Material for sequencing was peripheral blood. CDR3 sequence: CASSANSNQPQHF. For the CDR3, the DNA is TGTGCCAGCAGTGCCAATAGCAATCAGCCCCAGCATTTT.